The 29 T cell receptor beta chains below all came from one sample that was sequenced in a study of T cell responses to AZD1222 COVID-19 vaccine. Clones were read by immunoSEQ multiplex PCR, and TCRdb kept only the in-frame ones, dropping some. The sample yields tens of thousands of clones, roughly 89% seen once. Here the sequenced sample was peripheral blood, taken on day 0 of MenACWY control vaccination. These receptors all come from an adult in good health.

The chain combines TRBV21-1 with TRBJ2-7; no DNA check was done on the table's D call, TRBD1. TRBV21-1 corresponds to a pseudogene. There are 15 residues in the CDR3. As DNA, the CDR3 is TGTGCCAGCAGCGCCAGAGACAGGGGGTCCCACGAGCAGTACTTC. Its translation is CASSARDRGSHEQYF.

This clone was seen once. The V and J genes are TRBV6-1 and TRBJ1-3; 8 nucleotides align to TRBD1. The CDR3 loop spans 15 amino acids. Germline CDR1 reads MNHNS; CDR2 reads SASEGT. With V trimmed by 2 bases and J by 6 bases, 6 bases remained unmatched. CDR3 region: CASSETRQGSNTIYF. In nucleotides, the CDR3 is TGTGCCAGCAGTGAAACGAGACAGGGGTCAAACACCATATATTTT.

The rearrangement links TRBV5-1 to TRBJ1-4; 8 bases match TRBD1. V shed 1 base, J shed 0 bases, and the junction held 11 bases outside the gene matches. There are 19 residues in the CDR3. CDR1 and CDR2 (germline): SGHRS, YFSETQ. The CDR3 sequence is CASSLTAVGQATTNEKLFF. DNA of the CDR3: TGCGCCAGCAGCTTGACCGCGGTGGGACAGGCGACAACTAATGAAAAACTGTTTTTT.

The V gene is TRBV7-5, the J gene TRBJ2-7. TRBV7-5 is classified as a pseudogene. The CDR3 loop spans 15 amino acids. CDR3 in DNA: TGTGCCAGAAGCGGTCCCGGTAGGGTCAGTCGCGAGCAGTACTTC. Its translation is CARSGPGRVSREQYF.

This chain links TRBV6-5 with TRBJ1-3; D unclear. This CDR3 is 16 amino acids long. Germline loops: CDR1 MNHEY, CDR2 SVGAGI. Trimming left V 0 bases short and J 1 base short, with 10 bases between. The CDR3 protein is CASSYSEGSSGNTIYF. CDR3 nucleotides: TGTGCCAGCAGTTACTCGGAGGGATCGTCTGGAAACACCATATATTTT.

The chain carries TRBV5-4 and TRBJ1-3; 7 positions match TRBD1. This CDR3 region has 14 residues. Germline loops: CDR1 SGHNT, CDR2 YYREEE (reference sequence). After removal of 4 bases from V and 2 bases from J, the junction contained 3 bases not matched to a gene. CDR3 sequence reads: CASSIDRAGNTIYF. DNA for the CDR3: TGTGCCAGCAGCATTGACAGGGCTGGAAACACCATATATTTT.

The genes are TRBV10-3 and TRBJ1-2; D is undetermined. The CDR3 consists of 11 residues. Per the germline V gene, CDR1 is ENHRY and CDR2 is SYGVKD. With 5 bases removed from V and 8 bases from J, the gap between germline ends came to 9 bases. The CDR3 region is CAISNGRGYTF. In DNA form, the CDR3 reads TGTGCCATCAGTAACGGGAGGGGCTACACCTTC.

This clone was seen just once. The V call is TRBV12-3 or TRBV12-4, the J call TRBJ2-7, with D hard to call. The V and J ends lost 2 bases and 1 base respectively, with 6 bases between them. The CDR3 length is 13 residues. Written as DNA, the CDR3 is TGTGCCAGCAGTTTACTGGGGTCCTACGAGCAGTACTTC. It is translated as CASSLLGSYEQYF.

The chain has TRBV7-2 and TRBJ2-1; 7 bases map to TRBD1. CDR3 size: 15 residues. Germline CDR1 and CDR2: SGHTA and FQGNSA. V trimming: 3 bases; J trimming: 2 bases; junction bases outside the gene matches: 4. The CDR3 sequence: CASSFGQAAYNEQFF. The CDR3 DNA reads as TGTGCCAGCAGCTTCGGACAGGCCGCCTACAATGAGCAGTTCTTC.

This chain links TRBV28 with TRBJ1-2, with 7 bases lining up with TRBD1. The germline gives CDR1 MDHEN, CDR2 SYDVKM. The CDR3 has 12 amino acids. Trimming cost V 10 bases and J 7 bases; bases outside gene matches: 9. Here the CDR3 DNA reads TGTGCCATTGGACAGGATTTTGGTGGCTACACCTTC. Its protein product is CAIGQDFGGYTF.

V gene TRBV5-1 combines with J gene TRBJ1-1; D is uncertain. This CDR3 is 13 amino acids long. The V end lost 1 base, the J end lost 3 bases, and 7 bases lay between the germline ends. Per germline, CDR1 SGHRS and CDR2 YFSETQ. The chain's CDR3 is CASSLSRDTEAFF. CDR3 DNA sequence: TGCGCCAGCAGCTTGTCGAGGGACACTGAAGCTTTCTTT. Full variable domain (outside the CDR3, taken from reference TRBV5-1 and TRBJ1-1): KAGVTQTPRYLIKTRGQQVTLSCSPISGHRSVSWYQQTPGQGLQFLFEYFSETQRNKGNFPGRFSGRQFSNSRSEMNVSTLELGDSALYLCASSLSRDTEAFFGQGTRLTVV.

The chain uses TRBV30 and TRBJ2-7, with D possibly TRBD1 on 5 matching bases. Trimming cost V 7 bases and J 2 bases, with 9 bases left between them. CDR3 size: 11 residues. Looked up from germline, CDR1 is GTSNPN and CDR2 is SVGIG (reference sequence). The CDR3, as DNA: TGTGCCTCAGGGTATACCTACGAGCAGTACTTC. This sequence encodes CASGYTYEQYF.

This chain joins TRBV7-9 and TRBJ1-1, with 7 bases identical to TRBD1. Germline trimming cut 5 bases from V and 0 bases from J; bases unmatched to any gene: 3. The CDR3 runs 14 residues. Germline V gives CDR1 SEHNR, CDR2 FQNEAQ (reference sequence). The CDR3 DNA follows: TGTGCCAGCAGCCGGGGACAGATGAACACTGAAGCTTTCTTT. It encodes CASSRGQMNTEAFF.

The chain is built from TRBV6-5 and TRBJ2-7, with D possibly being TRBD1 (5 bases). CDR3 length: 15 residues. Trimming cost V 4 bases and J 2 bases, with 15 bases left between them. Germline CDR1 MNHEY, CDR2 SVGAGI. In DNA, the CDR3 is TGTGCCAGCAGTTCCCCGACAGAAAAAGCCTACGAGCAGTACTTC. It encodes CASSSPTEKAYEQYF.

This chain joins TRBV2 and TRBJ2-5; TRBD2 matches 7 bases. With V trimmed by 8 bases and J by 0 bases, 6 bases remained unmatched. This CDR3 comprises 14 residues. Germline values: CDR1 SNHLY, CDR2 FYNNEI. CDR3 sequence: CASGVGRYQETQYF. CDR3 bases: TGTGCCAGCGGGGTCGGGAGGTACCAAGAGACCCAGTACTTC.

The chain recombines TRBV7-2 with TRBJ1-1, with D possibly TRBD1 on 6 matching bases. V dropped 5 bases and J dropped 1 base, with 11 bases sitting between them. The CDR3 runs 14 residues. Germline loops: CDR1 SGHTA, CDR2 FQGNSA. CDR3 in DNA: TGTGCCAGCAGCCTTACAGGGCCGAACACTGAAGCTTTCTTT. Translating it yields CASSLTGPNTEAFF.

This chain connects TRBV6-2 or TRBV6-3 to TRBJ2-2; D perhaps matches TRBD1 (6 bases). Germline loops: CDR1 MNHEY, CDR2 SVGEGT. This CDR3 region has 14 residues. Trimming shortened V by 6 bases and J by 3 bases, and 11 bases separated the two germline ends. This CDR3 is CASSAGQHTGELFF. Here the CDR3 DNA reads TGTGCCAGCAGCGCCGGACAGCACACCGGGGAGCTGTTTTTT.

This chain links TRBV7-2 with TRBJ2-1; D is undetermined. The V end lost 1 base, the J end lost 2 bases, and 9 bases lay between the germline ends. Germline V gene data show CDR1 as SGHTA and CDR2 as FQGNSA. The CDR3 spans 15 residues. The CDR3 protein is CASSLVGGPYNEQFF. DNA of the CDR3: TGTGCCAGCAGCTTAGTTGGCGGCCCCTACAATGAGCAGTTCTTC. The variable domain in full, with the rest retrieved from reference TRBV7-2 and TRBJ2-1, is GAGVSQSPSNKVTEKGKDVELRCDPISGHTALYWYRQSLGQGLEFLIYFQGNSAPDKSGLPSDRFSAERTGGSVSTLTIQRTQQEDSAVYLCASSLVGGPYNEQFFGPGTRLTVL.

As for this clone: Other DNA sequences in the same sample also yield this CDR3. In DNA form, the CDR3 reads TGTGCCAGCAGCCAAGACGGGGGGACCGGGGAGCTGTTTTTT. Translating gives CASSQDGGTGELFF. The rearrangement uses TRBV3-1 (or the pseudogene TRBV3-2) and TRBJ2-2; 7 bases align to TRBD2. The CDR3 consists of 14 residues. Trimming removed 0 bases from V and 5 bases from J; junction bases left unmatched: 0. Germline V CDR1 and CDR2: LGHDT, YNNKEL (reference sequence).

The chain couples TRBV27 to TRBJ2-2; D is perhaps TRBD1 (5 bases). V lost 2 bases and J lost 6, with 10 bases in between. Germline V gives CDR1 MNHEY, CDR2 SMNVEV (reference sequence). This CDR3 is 14 amino acids long. The CDR3 reads CASSLGRAAGELFF. The CDR3 DNA sequence: TGTGCCAGCAGTTTAGGCAGGGCGGCCGGGGAGCTGTTTTTT.

This chain links TRBV5-6 with TRBJ1-6; 9 bases match TRBD1. Losses at the gene ends were 4 bases for V and 6 bases for J; bases not matched to a gene: 5. CDR1 is SGHDT and CDR2 is YYEEEE in the germline V gene. This CDR3 is 15 amino acids long. CDR3 residues: CASSQKQGANSPLHF. CDR3 sequence (DNA): TGTGCCAGCAGCCAGAAACAGGGGGCTAATTCACCCCTCCACTTT.

V and J are TRBV11-3 and TRBJ2-7, with 10 bases aligning to TRBD2. Germline V CDR1 and CDR2: SGHNT, YENEEA. This CDR3 spans 19 amino acids. Trimming cost V 5 bases and J 0 bases; bases outside gene matches: 16. The CDR3 nucleotides are TGTGCCAGCAGCCCTAGGGGTGCGTCTAGCGGGGGAGTCTCCTACGAGCAGTACTTC. As protein: CASSPRGASSGGVSYEQYF.

The chain has TRBV6-4 and TRBJ2-3, with 10 bases matching TRBD1. Germline values: CDR1 MRHNA, CDR2 SNTAGT. The CDR3 has 16 amino acids. J gave up 5 bases and V 6 bases, and 11 bases lay outside the gene matches. The CDR3 DNA reads as TGTGCCAGCAGCGATTGGACAGGGGGGTATGGAGATACGCAGTATTTT. Translated, it gives CASSDWTGGYGDTQYF.

This chain joins TRBV7-8 and TRBJ2-3; perhaps D is TRBD1 or TRBD2 (5 bases each). Trimming stripped 0 bases from V and 1 base from J, with 8 bases between. This CDR3 spans 15 amino acids. From germline, CDR1 is SGHVS and CDR2 FQNEAQ. The CDR3 coding sequence is TGTGCCAGCAGCTTAGCGGGGGTACGCACAGATACGCAGTATTTT. Translation: CASSLAGVRTDTQYF.

As DNA, the CDR3 is TGTGCCAGCAGTCGCGCATGGGGGAACACTGAAGCTTTCTTT. The encoded protein is CASSRAWGNTEAFF. The J gene is TRBJ1-1, the V gene TRBV5-4; D unclear. The germline gives CDR1 SGHNT, CDR2 YYREEE (reference sequence). Trimming took off 5 bases at V and 1 base at J, with 12 bases between the two ends. The CDR3 contains 14 residues. The whole variable domain, filled in from reference TRBV5-4 and TRBJ1-1, reads ETGVTQSPTHLIKTRGQQVTLRCSSQSGHNTVSWYQQALGQGPQFIFQYYREEENGRGNFPPRFSGLQFPNYSSELNVNALELDDSALYLCASSRAWGNTEAFFGQGTRLTVV.

The rearrangement links TRBV9 to TRBJ2-3; 7 positions match TRBD1. There are 14 residues in the CDR3. The J segment lost 4 bases and the V segment lost 4 bases, leaving 6 bases of the junction unmatched. CDR1 is SGDLS, CDR2 YYNGEE, per germline. In DNA form, the CDR3 reads TGTGCCAGCAGCCCCAGACAGGGATCAGATACGCAGTATTTT. It codes for CASSPRQGSDTQYF. Combining the CDR3 with reference TRBV9 and TRBJ2-3 gives the whole variable domain DSGVTQTPKHLITATGQRVTLRCSPRSGDLSVYWYQQSLDQGLQFLIQYYNGEERAKGNILERFSAQQFPDLHSELNLSSLELGDSALYFCASSPRQGSDTQYFGPGTRLTVL.

This clone occurred a few times. The rearrangement joins TRBV7-3 to TRBJ2-2; 9 bases match TRBD2. V lost 4 bases, J lost 4 bases, and 7 bases stayed unmatched. From germline, CDR1 is SGHTA and CDR2 FQGTGA. This CDR3 spans 16 amino acids. The CDR3 nucleotides are TGTGCCAGCAGCTCACCGACTAGCGGAGGCACCGGGGAGCTGTTTTTT. This codes for CASSSPTSGGTGELFF.

J is TRBJ2-7 and V is TRBV2; D perhaps matches TRBD1 (5 bases). V lost 6 bases to trimming and J lost 2 bases, with 14 bases between them. Germline-derived CDR1 and CDR2 are SNHLY and FYNNEI. The CDR3 has 14 amino acids. The DNA of the CDR3 is TGTGCCAGCAGCCCCAGGGCGAAAACCTACGAGCAGTACTTC. It is translated as CASSPRAKTYEQYF.

For the CDR3, the DNA is TGTGCTAGTGGTTTGGGACAGGGGGGTCGAGGCTACACCTTC. Protein sequence: CASGLGQGGRGYTF. This chain links TRBV12-5 with TRBJ1-2; 9 nucleotides agree with TRBD1. V was clipped by 1 base and J by 8 bases; unmatched bases: 5. CDR3 length: 14 residues. In germline, CDR1 is LGHNT, CDR2 FRNRAP.